This T cell receptor (beta chain) was profiled in a study of cytomegalovirus exposure and HLA in healthy donors. Study outcomes and limitations: Listed as cytomegalovirus-associated were over 150 TCR beta chains.

Use of 60 Vbeta and 13 Jbeta primers characterized the PCR. Sequenced by immunoSEQ multiplex PCR; TCRdb stores in-frame clones only, minus some. This repertoire shows about 140,000 clones, roughly 71% found once; its top ten account for 1.3%. Donors in the study were healthy people who gave bone marrow. J lost 9 bases, V lost 6 bases, and 10 bases had no gene match. The germline V gene encodes CDR1 MNHNY and CDR2 SVGAGI (reference sequence). The CDR3 runs 16 residues. A note on this clone: Its antigen is unidentified.

Material: PBMCs. V and J are TRBV6-6 and TRBJ1-6; 11 bases line up with TRBD1. This TCR was recovered from a woman aged 40 to 55 in good health and CMV-seronegative. The CDR3 DNA follows: TGTGCCAGCAGCATCTCCGGACAGGGGGCGCGTTCACCCCTCCACTTT. Translation gives CASSISGQGARSPLHF.